Listed below are T cell receptor beta chains from one sample, sequenced in a study of blood T cell repertoires in COVID-19. The method was immunoSEQ multiplex PCR; TCRdb's version includes in-frame clones alone and lacks a portion of them. Of roughly 100,000 clones in the sample, 70% to 90% were seen once. Sequencing used peripheral blood. These receptor sequences come from a man aged 50 or older with active COVID-19. The CDR3 runs from the conserved cysteine through the conserved F or W. The D gene is left open where the match is weak.

V gene: TRBV19
J gene: TRBJ2-7
D gene: TRBD1
CDR3 protein: CASSRDRANEQYF
CDR3 DNA: TGTGCCAGTTCACGGGACAGGGCAAACGAGCAGTACTTC

V gene: TRBV6-2/TRBV6-3
J gene: TRBJ2-1
D gene: TRBD2
CDR3 protein: CASSLLSGLRNEQFF
CDR3 DNA: TGTGCCAGCAGCCTACTCTCGGGACTACGTAATGAGCAGTTCTTC

V gene: TRBV18
J gene: TRBJ2-5
D gene: .
CDR3 protein: CASSPRGGSGETQYF
CDR3 DNA: TGTGCCAGCTCACCAAGGGGGGGCTCAGGAGAGACCCAGTACTTC

V gene: TRBV3-1/TRBV3-2
J gene: TRBJ1-1
D gene: .
CDR3 protein: CASSQGLAGHTEAFF
CDR3 DNA: TGTGCCAGCAGCCAAGGATTAGCCGGCCACACTGAAGCTTTCTTT

V gene: TRBV6-2/TRBV6-3
J gene: TRBJ2-7
D gene: TRBD1
CDR3 protein: CASSRDRVLYEQYF
CDR3 DNA: TGTGCCAGCAGTAGGGACAGGGTACTATACGAGCAGTACTTC

V gene: TRBV2
J gene: TRBJ2-5
D gene: TRBD1
CDR3 protein: CASTGQGFQETQYF
CDR3 DNA: TGTGCCAGCACTGGACAGGGGTTCCAAGAGACCCAGTACTTC

V gene: TRBV5-1
J gene: TRBJ2-3
D gene: .
CDR3 protein: CASSLEPLTDTQYF
CDR3 DNA: TGCGCCAGCAGCTTGGAGCCCCTGACAGATACGCAGTATTTT

V gene: TRBV19
J gene: TRBJ2-2
D gene: TRBD2
CDR3 protein: CASKSGGNTGELFF
CDR3 DNA: TGTGCCAGTAAAAGCGGGGGGAACACCGGGGAGCTGTTTTTT

V gene: TRBV7-8
J gene: TRBJ2-3
D gene: TRBD2
CDR3 protein: CASSVSGGPTDTQYF
CDR3 DNA: TGTGCCAGCAGCGTTAGCGGGGGGCCCACAGATACGCAGTATTTT

V gene: TRBV11-2
J gene: TRBJ2-1
D gene: .
CDR3 protein: CASSPRGSSSYNEQFF
CDR3 DNA: TGTGCCAGCAGCCCGCGAGGGTCAAGCTCCTACAATGAGCAGTTCTTC

V gene: TRBV12-3/TRBV12-4
J gene: TRBJ2-3
D gene: .
CDR3 protein: CASSLTDTQYF
CDR3 DNA: TGTGCCAGCAGTCTAACAGATACGCAGTATTTT